The clone carrying this T cell receptor (beta chain) was found once. Its antigen is not known. Spiked synthetic TCR analogs estimated absolute template abundance per PCR. TCRdb's copy holds only in-frame clones and misses some; the assay was immunoSEQ multiplex PCR. Here the sample spans 75,000 to 95,000 clones, about 85% being singletons. The source of the sample is a study of PD-L1 blockade in urothelial cancer. Across the whole study: Patients had undergone 0 to 3 prior chemotherapy regimens. When blood samples were assessed, the median T cell count was around 150,000.

Study-level points and caveats: In blood sampled pretreatment, TCR clonality below the median predicted better survival.

This CDR3 has 13 residues. The J segment lost 4 bases and the V segment lost 5 bases, leaving 3 bases of the junction unmatched. Germline assignment: CDR1 SGHTA and CDR2 FQGNSA. Time point in this sample: pretreatment peripheral blood. V and J are TRBV7-2 and TRBJ1-1, with 8 bases identical to TRBD1. Sample: PBMCs, taken around atezolizumab (anti-PD-L1) treatment. This receptor was taken from a man aged 35-49 years with urothelial cancer. This CDR3 reads CASSQQGGTEAFF. Written as DNA, the CDR3 is TGTGCCAGCAGCCAACAGGGGGGCACTGAAGCTTTCTTT. Based on the CDR3 plus reference TRBV7-2 and TRBJ1-1, the full variable domain is GAGVSQSPSNKVTEKGKDVELRCDPISGHTALYWYRQSLGQGLEFLIYFQGNSAPDKSGLPSDRFSAERTGGSVSTLTIQRTQQEDSAVYLCASSQQGGTEAFFGQGTRLTVV.